These 18 T cell receptor beta chains came from one sample sequenced in a study of T cells in narcolepsy. Method: immunoSEQ multiplex PCR; TCRdb's copy keeps in-frame clones and lacks some. In the table there are fewer than 25,000 clones, over 75% of which are singletons. Material for sequencing was memory (CD45RA-) CD4+ T cells from blood. The receptors stem from a human donor in good health.

The chain employs TRBV28 and TRBJ1-2, with TRBD1 matching 7 bases. CDR3 length: 15 residues. V lost 4 bases and J lost 3; bases outside the gene matches: 8. Germline values: CDR1 MDHEN, CDR2 SYDVKM. CDR3 region: CASSSGGDRDYGYTF. In nucleotides, the CDR3 is TGTGCCAGCAGTTCCGGGGGAGACAGGGACTATGGCTACACCTTC.

In regard to this clone: An end of the junction does not agree with germline; a read error may underlie this. The rearrangement uses TRBV7-7 and TRBJ2-5; perhaps TRBD1 as D (6 bases). The CDR3 is 15 amino acids. Germline values: CDR1 SSHAT, CDR2 FNYEAQ (reference sequence). CDR3 DNA sequence: TGTGCTAGCAGCTTACAAGGCAGGGGTCAAGAGACCCAGTACTTC. As protein: CASSLQGRGQETQYF.

This clone was picked up one time. J is TRBJ1-4 and V is TRBV28; 9 positions agree with TRBD1. The germline V gene encodes CDR1 MDHEN and CDR2 SYDVKM. This CDR3 region has 16 residues. The trim removed 5 bases at V and 5 bases at J, leaving 9 bases unmatched. DNA for the CDR3: TGTGCCAGCAGTATTGGGACAGGGATGGGGAATGAAAAACTGTTTTTT. Protein sequence: CASSIGTGMGNEKLFF.

The chain joins TRBV15 to TRBJ2-5, with TRBD1 matching 8 bases. The end of the DNA aligns better with TRBJ2-7, so the J call may be wrong. The CDR3 runs to 14 residues. Germline V gene lookup returns CDR1 LNHNV and CDR2 YYDKDF (reference sequence). The CDR3 DNA sequence: TGTGCCACCAGCAGAGACAGGGGGCCCTACGAGCAGTACTTC. Amino acids: CATSRDRGPYEQYF.

The chain combines TRBV11-2 with TRBJ1-1, with D perhaps matching TRBD1 (6 bases). This CDR3 region has 15 residues. The germline CDR1 and CDR2 sequences are SGHAT and FQNNGV. Trimming shortened V by 5 bases and J by 4 bases, and 17 bases separated the two germline ends. The DNA of the CDR3 is TGTGCCAGCAGCACAAGAGGTCGACAGGCCACTGAAGCTTTCTTT. This gives the protein CASSTRGRQATEAFF.

The V gene is TRBV30, the J gene TRBJ1-6; a possible D gene is TRBD1 (6 bases). This CDR3 has 14 amino acids. The germline gives CDR1 GTSNPN, CDR2 SVGIG (reference sequence). Trimming removed 4 bases at V and 9 bases at J, with 16 bases between. The CDR3 bases are TGTGCCTGGAAACCCCCAGGGGTATTTTCACCCCTCCACTTT. Translated, it gives CAWKPPGVFSPLHF.

This clone was seen a single time. V is TRBV29-1 and J is TRBJ2-1, with D unclear. This CDR3 comprises 10 residues. Germline V lookup: CDR1 SQVTM, CDR2 ANQGSEA. V shed 8 bases and J shed 4 bases, with 6 bases lying between them. CDR3 loop: CSIWYNEQFF. The CDR3 region has the DNA TGCAGCATATGGTACAATGAGCAGTTCTTC.

The J gene is TRBJ1-1, the V gene TRBV7-2, with a weak D call TRBD1 (5 bases). CDR1 and CDR2 from the germline V gene are SGHTA and FQGNSA. The CDR3 runs to 15 residues. Trimming took off 2 bases at V and 2 bases at J, with 12 bases between the two ends. Here the CDR3 DNA reads TGTGCCAGCAGCTTAATGGGACGGAGAAACACTGAAGCTTTCTTT. Residues: CASSLMGRRNTEAFF.

The V call is TRBV19, the J call TRBJ2-7; TRBD2 matches at 10 bases. The CDR3 runs 15 residues. Germline CDR1 and CDR2: LNHDA and SQIVND (reference sequence). The ends lost 5 bases at V and 4 bases at J; junction bases unmatched: 8. The CDR3 protein is CASSLYGTSDYEQYF. CDR3 nucleotides: TGTGCCAGTAGTTTATACGGGACTAGCGATTACGAGCAGTACTTC.

This chain connects TRBV2 to TRBJ2-2; no clear D. The V end was cut by 7 bases, the J end by 1 base, with 7 bases between. The V gene's germline CDR1 is SNHLY and CDR2 FYNNEI. The CDR3 is made up of 13 amino acids. Here the CDR3 DNA reads TGTGCCAGCAACCTACTGAACACCGGGGAGCTGTTTTTT. Protein product: CASNLLNTGELFF.

V is TRBV7-2 and J is TRBJ1-4; the match to TRBD1 covers 9 bases. This CDR3 comprises 16 residues. Germline V gives CDR1 SGHTA, CDR2 FQGNSA. The V gene end was trimmed by 5 bases and the J gene end by 6 bases; junction bases not matched to a gene: 10. The CDR3 region is CASSAIWTGEDEKLFF. The DNA of the CDR3 is TGTGCCAGCAGCGCAATATGGACAGGGGAGGATGAAAAACTGTTTTTT.

This clone was detected only a few times. The chain has TRBV7-9 and TRBJ2-3; 14 bases map to TRBD2. The V segment lost 6 bases and the J segment 5 bases; nucleotides outside the gene matches: 4. The CDR3 covers 15 residues. Germline V gene sequence: CDR1 SEHNR, CDR2 FQNEAQ (reference sequence). The CDR3 nucleotides are TGTGCCAGCAGGAGTGGACTAGCGGGAGGAGATACGCAGTATTTT. The encoded protein is CASRSGLAGGDTQYF. Variable domain in full (rest from reference TRBV7-9 and TRBJ2-3): DTGVSQNPRHKITKRGQNVTFRCDPISEHNRLYWYRQTLGQGPEFLTYFQNEAQLEKSRLLSDRFSAERPKGSFSTLEIQRTEQGDSAMYLCASRSGLAGGDTQYFGPGTRLTVL.

V and J are TRBV14 and TRBJ1-1, with TRBD1 as a possible D gene (5 bases). V gave up 8 bases and J gave up 1 base, with 14 bases separating them. CDR3 length: 14 amino acids. Germline-derived CDR1 and CDR2 are SGHDN and FVKESK. CDR3: CASLAGGANTEAFF. CDR3 DNA sequence: TGTGCCAGCCTGGCGGGAGGGGCGAACACTGAAGCTTTCTTT.

V and J are TRBV10-1 and TRBJ2-7, with D unresolved. The CDR3 loop spans 13 amino acids. Looked up from germline, CDR1 is WNHNN and CDR2 is SYGVQD (reference sequence). V lost 0 bases to trimming and J lost 3 bases, with 6 bases between them. The CDR3, as DNA: TGCGCCAGCAGTGAGTCTGGAATCTACGAGCAGTACTTC. This encodes CASSESGIYEQYF.

Of note for this clone: The identical CDR3 is also encoded by other nucleotide sequences in the sample. Written as DNA, the CDR3 is TGCGCCAGCAGCTTGGCCGTCGGGCCACCAGGGGATACGCAGTATTTT. This sequence encodes CASSLAVGPPGDTQYF. V is TRBV5-1 and J is TRBJ2-3, with a possible D match to TRBD1 (5 bases). V lost 0 bases, J lost 6 bases, and 17 bases lay in between. Looked up from germline, CDR1 is SGHRS and CDR2 is YFSETQ. CDR3 length equals 16 residues. The complete variable domain, with remaining parts taken from reference TRBV5-1 and TRBJ2-3, reads KAGVTQTPRYLIKTRGQQVTLSCSPISGHRSVSWYQQTPGQGLQFLFEYFSETQRNKGNFPGRFSGRQFSNSRSEMNVSTLELGDSALYLCASSLAVGPPGDTQYFGPGTRLTVL.

Of note for this clone: The junction and the germline gene differ at one end; a read error may be behind it. V and J are TRBV4-1 and TRBJ1-3; D not resolved. There are 16 residues in the CDR3. The germline gives CDR1 MGHRA, CDR2 YSYEKL. CDR3 protein: CASSPPGRISGNTIYF. In nucleotides, the CDR3 is TGTGCCAGCAGCCCGCCGGGGAGGATCTCTGGAAACACCATATATTTT.

The rearrangement links TRBV9 to TRBJ2-5, with 11 bases lining up with TRBD2. CDR1 is SGDLS, CDR2 YYNGEE, per germline. The CDR3 sequence is 16 residues long. Unmatched junction bases numbered 7, after V lost 4 bases and J lost 2 bases. Written as DNA, the CDR3 is TGTGCCAGCAGCCCGCAAAGACTAGCGGGGCAAGAGACCCAGTACTTC. This sequence encodes CASSPQRLAGQETQYF.

The chain links TRBV19 to TRBJ1-1; TRBD1 aligns across 8 bases. The length of the CDR3 is 13 residues. Germline V gene lookup returns CDR1 LNHDA and CDR2 SQIVND (reference sequence). V trimming: 5 bases; J trimming: 7 bases; junction bases outside the gene matches: 6. CDR3 in amino acids: CASSPQGVNEAFF. As DNA, the CDR3 is TGTGCCAGTAGTCCACAGGGGGTCAATGAAGCTTTCTTT.